The 5 T cell receptor beta chains given below trace back to one sample, sequenced in a study of cytomegalovirus exposure and HLA in healthy donors. The PCR was carried out with 60 Vbeta primers and 13 Jbeta primers. Clones were read by immunoSEQ multiplex PCR, and TCRdb kept only the in-frame ones, dropping some. This sample has 200,000 to 250,000 clones, with about three quarters found just once. Sequencing input: PBMCs. These receptors were collected from a woman aged 60-75 years in good health and CMV-seropositive.

The table lists this clone with a few counts. V gene TRBV6-1 combines with J gene TRBJ2-7, with D perhaps matching TRBD1 (7 bases). The CDR3 contains 13 residues. Trimming removed 7 bases from V and 6 bases from J, with 16 bases in between. The germline V gene has CDR1 MNHNS and CDR2 SASEGT. Written as DNA, the CDR3 is TGTGCCAGCAAGACAGGGAGGAGGATCGAGCAGTACTTC. Its translation: CASKTGRRIEQYF.

This clone showed up just a few times. V is TRBV9 and J is TRBJ1-4; D ambiguous. CDR1 and CDR2 (germline): SGDLS, YYNGEE. V was trimmed by 0 bases and J by 6 bases, leaving 6 bases between them. The CDR3 contains 13 residues. CDR3 loop: CASSVVPDEKLFF. The CDR3 DNA reads as TGTGCCAGCAGCGTAGTGCCGGATGAAAAACTGTTTTTT.

This clone has a single count. The rearrangement joins TRBV19 to TRBJ2-5, with a tentative D call TRBD2 (5 bases). This CDR3 has 13 residues. Germline V gene data show CDR1 as LNHDA and CDR2 as SQIVND (reference sequence). V shed 4 bases and J shed 2 bases, with 8 bases lying between them. The CDR3 coding sequence is TGTGCCAGTAGTAGGTGGGAGCAAGAGACCCAGTACTTC. Encoded protein: CASSRWEQETQYF. The full variable domain, in which reference TRBV19 and TRBJ2-5 provide the parts outside the CDR3, is DGGITQSPKYLFRKEGQNVTLSCEQNLNHDAMYWYRQDPGQGLRLIYYSQIVNDFQKGDIAEGYSVSREKKESFPLTVTSAQKNPTAFYLCASSRWEQETQYFGPGTRLLVL.

The chain uses TRBV28 and TRBJ1-5, with TRBD1 matching 7 bases. Germline values: CDR1 MDHEN, CDR2 SYDVKM. The CDR3 is made up of 14 amino acids. Trimming cost V 6 bases and J 6 bases; bases outside gene matches: 8. This chain's CDR3 is CASRADRDGQPQHF. CDR3 in DNA: TGTGCCAGCAGGGCTGACAGGGACGGTCAGCCCCAGCATTTT.

The chain couples TRBV6-5 to TRBJ1-1; maybe TRBD1 (5 bases). CDR1 is MNHEY and CDR2 is SVGAGI in the germline V gene. V dropped 8 bases and J dropped 0 bases, with 10 bases sitting between them. The CDR3 consists of 13 residues. As DNA, the CDR3 is TGTGCCAGCGGGGCCAACATGAACACTGAAGCTTTCTTT. Translated: CASGANMNTEAFF.